This T cell receptor beta chain was profiled in a study of T cells in localized non-small cell lung cancer (dated by TCRdb to between 2020 and 2021). At the level of the whole study: T cell repertoires of more than 200 early-stage NSCLC patients were analyzed, with tumors being compared against uninvolved tumor-adjacent lungs. The cohort comprised roughly 220 treatment-naïve NSCLC patients with resected, localized lung tumors. NSCLC patients had a mean age of around 66 years, and 120 to 150 were male and more than 90 female.

Note on this clone: Its target antigen remains unknown. The sample holds no much larger clone one base away, and base qualities are not on file.

The CDR3 numbers 14 residues from cysteine through phenylalanine. Left in the record is the CDR3 DNA by itself, 42 bases read in frame from the first base. CDR1 is given as SNHLY and CDR2 as FYNNEI, both from the germline V gene. V is shortened by 2 bases, J by 4 bases, and the region joining them spans 12 bases. The immunoSEQ Assay was used to sequence TCR beta CDR3 regions from DNA. The study's processing was this. T cell density was computed as TCR beta template counts normalized to usable DNA estimated by amplifying housekeeping genes. The preseqR package was used to estimate richness by extrapolating to 400,000 templates for PBMC samples and to 120,000 templates for tissue samples. Clonality was taken to be one minus Pielou's evenness. Tissue-enriched TCRs were identified through differential abundance testing performed on productive amino-acid clonotypes, with a minimum total count of 5 and an alpha of 0.1. The Jaccard Index and the Morisita Overlap Index were used to measure how much the repertoires overlapped between compartments. GLIPH grouped TCR beta CDR3s together with public tetramer-defined viral CDR3s, and a viral motif had to include at least three viral sequences and show V-gene enrichment. The immuneACCESS repertoire file appears here via TCRdb, limited to in-frame rearrangements. These files lack a portion of the clones; in checked studies, under half of the deficit traces to unresolved V genes, and the cause of the others is not known. From that table come the V and J calls and clone size; the DNA was used to work out D and trimming. A total of about 53,000 clones appear in this sample, roughly 84% of them only once. Approximately 18% of the sample is in the top ten clones.

Overall study results and their limits: Higher blood T cell density associated with longer overall survival, while higher adjacent-lung clonality associated with shorter survival. Because multi-region sequencing of the tumors was not done, intratumor heterogeneity could not be ruled out. A median of approximately 62 of the top 100 tumor clones turned up in the paired uninvolved adjacent lung, and approximately 30 of those clones also ranked among the top 100 of that same adjacent lung. Because the study design was exploratory, TCR variables were selected using unadjusted p-values without false-discovery rate correction. Uninvolved tumor-adjacent lung showed the highest T cell clonality, higher than tumor, which suggests more focused antigenic responses in the adjacent lung.

At diagnosis, peripheral blood, uninvolved tumor-adjacent lung and tumor were collected and stored as a combination of fresh-frozen and FFPE material. For TCR repertoire profiling, blood samples were analyzed as peripheral blood mononuclear cells. Recombination connected TRBV2 to TRBJ2-7; TRBD2 is possibly the D segment (5 matching bases). The sequence was obtained from a man aged 35 to 69 with stage III lung adenocarcinoma. The material was peripheral blood mononuclear cells, obtained before any cancer treatment. The DNA reads TGTGCCAGCAGTGAACGGGTTAGCGCTTACGAGCAGTACTTC. It translates as CASSERVSAYEQYF. With all but the CDR3 taken from the reference TRBV2 and TRBJ2-7 genes, the full variable domain is: EPEVTQTPSHQVTQMGQEVILRCVPISNHLYFYWYRQILGQKVEFLVSFYNNEISEKSEIFDDQFSVERPDGSNFTLKIRSTKLEDSAMYFCASSERVSAYEQYFGPGTRLTVT.